The sequence of this T cell receptor (beta chain) was determined in a study of T cell changes during pregnancy in multiple sclerosis (dated by TCRdb to the late 2010s). As for the study more broadly: In women with multiple sclerosis, the researchers looked at how the T cell repertoire shifted as pregnancy progressed.

As regards this clone: Its antigen specificity is not known. Base qualities are not provided; no much larger clone lies one nucleotide away.

To prepare the library, the immunoSEQ multiplex PCR assay was applied. TCRdb took over this immuneACCESS table, retaining in-frame rearrangements with V and J assigned. Such tables are incomplete; in checked studies, under half of the missing clones stem from an unresolved V gene, and the remainder is unexplained. For this sample there are about 50,000 clones; about nine tenths appear just once. Roughly 0.61% of the sample rests with the top ten. Sample: CD4+ T cells from peripheral blood mononuclear cells, taken after pregnancy. This TCR came from a female donor in good health, enrolled as a control in a pregnancy study.

The CDR3 protein: CASSLAPQKRETQYF. The nucleotides are TGTGCCAGCAGCTTGGCTCCTCAAAAGCGAGAGACCCAGTACTTC. Here the chain combines TRBV5-5 and TRBJ2-5, with the identity of the D gene unclear. The germline V gene (reference sequence) yields SGHKS for CDR1 and YYEKEE for CDR2. V lost 0 bases and J lost 4 bases; the stretch between them is 13 bases long. The CDR3, from cysteine to phenylalanine, totals 15 residues. The only DNA kept is the CDR3, 45 bases in frame from the first base.